The 12 T cell receptor beta chains given below trace back to one sample, sequenced in a study of response to subunit inactivated influenza vaccine. Each CDR3 protein gets one entry after TCRdb re-called the RT-PCR reads with MiXCR. The sample records over 450,000 distinct CDR3 sequences, 10% to 15% being singletons. Sequencing used PBMCs from blood, obtained 40 to 50 days after vaccination. The receptors stem from a man between 50 and 59 years old who received an inactivated influenza vaccine.

The V and J genes are TRBV11-2 and TRBJ2-7, with 8 bases identical to TRBD1. The V gene's germline CDR1 is SGHAT and CDR2 FQNNGV. V shed 5 bases and J 0 bases; nucleotides not matched to a gene: 12. The CDR3 has 17 residues. The CDR3 DNA is TGTGCCAGCAGCCCAAATTTATTGACAGGGGCCTCCTACGAGCAGTACTTC. It yields the protein CASSPNLLTGASYEQYF. The entire variable domain, with the rest obtained from reference TRBV11-2 and TRBJ2-7, is as follows: EAGVAQSPRYKIIEKRQSVAFWCNPISGHATLYWYQQILGQGPKLLIQFQNNGVVDDSQLPKDRFSAERLKGVDSTLKIQPAKLEDSAVYLCASSPNLLTGASYEQYFGPGTRLTVT.

This clonotype occurred a few times. V usage is TRBV21-1 and J usage is TRBJ2-7; the listed D gene, TRBD1, was not tested against the DNA. TRBV21-1 counts as a pseudogene. This CDR3 contains 17 residues. The CDR3 loop is CASIFRDRVGVTYEQYF. The CDR3 nucleotides read TGTGCCAGCATCTTCCGGGACAGGGTGGGAGTAACCTACGAGCAGTACTTC.

The chain employs TRBV6-2 or TRBV6-3 and TRBJ2-5; possibly TRBD1 for D (5 bases). The CDR3 runs 15 residues. Trimming cost V 2 bases and J 5 bases, with 15 bases left between them. The germline CDR1 and CDR2 sequences are MNHEY and SVGEGT. CDR3 sequence (DNA): TGTGCCAGCAGTTACCCGGCAGGGCATGACGAGACCCAGTACTTC. Translation: CASSYPAGHDETQYF.

This clonotype was detected ten times or more. The chain has TRBV4-3 and TRBJ2-2; no clear D gene. Trimming shortened V by 3 bases and J by 6 bases, and 2 bases separated the two germline ends. The germline V gene encodes CDR1 LGHNA and CDR2 YSLEER. The CDR3 has 11 amino acids. The CDR3 loop reads CASSHSGELFF. CDR3 nucleotide sequence: TGCGCCAGCAGCCACTCCGGGGAGCTGTTTTTT.

The genes are TRBV5-6 and TRBJ2-1; possibly TRBD2 for D (7 bases). CDR1 and CDR2 (germline): SGHDT, YYEEEE. With 6 bases removed from V and 9 bases from J, the gap between germline ends came to 16 bases. This CDR3 is built from 13 residues. CDR3 DNA: TGTGCCAGCACCCCGTGGGGGGGCAGTGAGCAGTTCTTC. This codes for CASTPWGGSEQFF.

This clonotype showed up just a few times. J is TRBJ1-2 and V is TRBV2; TRBD1 aligns across 12 bases. This CDR3 region has 18 residues. Germline CDR1 SNHLY, CDR2 FYNNEI. After removal of 6 bases from V and 4 bases from J, the junction contained 15 bases not matched to a gene. The CDR3 nucleotides read TGTGCCAGCAGCCGGGACAGGGGGCAAAGGAGCCTAGGCTATGGCTACACCTTC. This sequence encodes CASSRDRGQRSLGYGYTF.

The rearrangement uses TRBV7-9 and TRBJ2-5; perhaps TRBD1 as D (5 bases). Trimming shortened V by 5 bases and J by 1 base, and 11 bases separated the two germline ends. This CDR3 comprises 14 residues. CDR1 and CDR2 from the germline V gene are SEHNR and FQNEAQ (reference sequence). CDR3 region: CASSDTGAQETQYF. As DNA, the CDR3 is TGTGCCAGCAGCGATACTGGGGCCCAAGAGACCCAGTACTTC.

This clonotype has just a few counts. This rearrangement joins TRBV2 to TRBJ2-1, with a weak D call TRBD2 (5 bases). Germline V gives CDR1 SNHLY, CDR2 FYNNEI. Trimming shortened V by 6 bases and J by 10 bases, and 10 bases separated the two germline ends. CDR3 length: 11 amino acids. The CDR3 bases are TGTGCCAGCAGGGGAGTCGGGGAGCAGTTCTTC. Translation: CASRGVGEQFF.

This clonotype was seen ten or more times. The chain couples TRBV6-2 or TRBV6-3 to TRBJ2-2; D gene ambiguous. The V and J ends lost 5 bases and 0 bases respectively, with 13 bases between them. CDR1 is MNHEY, CDR2 SVGEGT, per germline. This CDR3 spans 16 amino acids. The CDR3: CASSLEMASNTGELFF. CDR3 nucleotides: TGTGCCAGCAGTCTGGAGATGGCCTCGAACACCGGGGAGCTGTTTTTT.

V is TRBV28 and J is TRBJ2-5; D unresolved. Germline-derived CDR1 and CDR2 are MDHEN and SYDVKM. The CDR3 spans 16 residues. Trimming took 2 bases from V and 1 from J, leaving 14 bases between them. The CDR3 reads CASSLKTGHVQETQYF. CDR3 sequence (DNA): TGTGCCAGCAGTTTAAAGACCGGCCACGTCCAAGAGACCCAGTACTTC.

This clonotype has only a few counts. This chain joins TRBV2 and TRBJ2-1, with 7 positions matching TRBD2. After removal of 8 bases from V and 9 bases from J, the junction contained 22 bases not matched to a gene. The CDR3 is 17 amino acids. The germline V gene has CDR1 SNHLY and CDR2 FYNNEI. Here the CDR3 reads CASARTFWRGMSGEQFF. CDR3 DNA: TGTGCCAGCGCCCGGACCTTCTGGCGGGGGATGAGTGGTGAGCAGTTCTTC.

This clonotype occurred a few times. The chain couples TRBV4-3 to TRBJ1-2; D perhaps matches TRBD1 (6 bases). With 1 base removed from V and 1 base from J, the gap between germline ends came to 10 bases. Germline V gene lookup returns CDR1 LGHNA and CDR2 YSLEER. The CDR3 is 15 residues long. Here the CDR3 reads CASSQVRGGNYGYTF. The CDR3, as DNA: TGCGCCAGCAGCCAAGTCAGGGGCGGTAACTATGGCTACACCTTC.